This T cell receptor (beta chain) was recorded in a study of blood T cells in healthy people across ages. Study-wide results and caveats: Donor CMV status, an unknown factor, possibly confounded changes in expanded clonotypes. Per million T cells, TCR beta diversity dropped about linearly as age rose.

The second PCR ran roughly 7 to 12 cycles with a sample-barcoded 5' primer and J-beta primers. TCRdb redid the calling of the 5' RACE reads with MiXCR, one entry per CDR3 protein. Altogether approximately 690,000 distinct CDR3 sequences are present, 35% to 50% being singletons, with the ten largest covering around 30%. About this clonotype: Its matching antigen is unknown.

All donors came from Russia, were Caucasian and healthy, and spanned ages 6 to 90. Germline CDR1 DFQATT, CDR2 SNEGSKA (reference sequence). This CDR3 spans 17 amino acids. J was trimmed by 2 bases and V by 7 bases; bases with no gene match: 15. Sequenced: blood. This clonotype was obtained from a man at least 80 years old in good health. The chain employs TRBV20-1 and TRBJ2-1; TRBD1 aligns across 9 bases. The CDR3 reads CSGTGQGQGGAYNEQFF. The CDR3 DNA sequence: TGCAGTGGGACGGGACAGGGTCAAGGCGGGGCCTACAATGAGCAGTTCTTC.